The next 15 T cell receptor beta chains were all read from a single sample in a study of early T cells in non-severe SARS-CoV-2 infection. TCRdb analysed the 5' RACE reads with MiXCR anew, one entry per CDR3 protein. The sample contains 50,000 to 65,000 distinct CDR3 sequences, around 8.4% of which appear only once. Sequencing used whole blood. These receptors came from an adult who was a healthcare worker with PCR-confirmed SARS-CoV-2 infection or an uninfected control (not recorded which).

V usage is TRBV3-1 and J usage is TRBJ1-5; D gene ambiguous. CDR1 and CDR2 (germline): LGHDT, YNNKEL (reference sequence). With 1 base removed from V and 11 bases from J, the gap between germline ends came to 9 bases. This CDR3 region has 12 residues. CDR3 amino acids: CASSQGRESQHF. The CDR3 DNA sequence: TGTGCCAGCAGCCAAGGACGGGAGTCCCAGCATTTT.

There are many counts of this clonotype. The chain recombines TRBV7-2 with TRBJ2-7; D might be TRBD2 (6 bases). The CDR3 length is 15 residues. Trimming shortened V by 6 bases and J by 0 bases, and 15 bases separated the two germline ends. CDR1 and CDR2 (germline): SGHTA, FQGNSA. The CDR3 sequence is CASRPRDGSSYEQYF. The CDR3, as DNA: TGTGCCAGCAGACCGCGGGACGGTAGCTCCTACGAGCAGTACTTC.

This chain connects TRBV5-1 to TRBJ1-2; 7 nucleotides line up with TRBD1. The CDR3 extends over 13 amino acids. The germline V gene encodes CDR1 SGHRS and CDR2 YFSETQ. The V segment lost 5 bases and the J segment 10 bases; nucleotides outside the gene matches: 11. The CDR3 protein is CASSQGGDSPYTF. CDR3 bases: TGCGCCAGCAGTCAAGGAGGGGACAGTCCCTACACCTTC.

This clonotype came up many times. The chain recombines TRBV29-1 with TRBJ1-1; D uncertain. The CDR3 is 13 residues long. The V gene lost 2 bases and the J gene lost 5 bases, with 12 bases spanning the gap. Germline assignment: CDR1 SQVTM and CDR2 ANQGSEA. In DNA, the CDR3 is TGCAGCGTTGAAAATGAATCCAGGACTGAAGCTTTCTTT. Its translation is CSVENESRTEAFF.

The chain carries TRBV27 and TRBJ1-6, with D maybe TRBD1 (5 bases). Germline V gene data show CDR1 as MNHEY and CDR2 as SMNVEV (reference sequence). Trimming removed 3 bases from V and 10 bases from J, with 16 bases in between. The CDR3 is made up of 15 amino acids. This CDR3 reads CASSFRGLVGSPLHF. Written as DNA, the CDR3 is TGTGCCAGCAGTTTCCGGGGGTTAGTTGGATCACCCCTCCACTTT.

This clonotype has only a few counts. The chain is built from TRBV4-3 and TRBJ2-2; no definite D call. The CDR3 has 15 amino acids. V lost 0 bases, J lost 7 bases, and 12 bases lay in between. Looked up from germline, CDR1 is LGHNA and CDR2 is YSLEER. This CDR3 reads CASSQDLDVGGELFF. In DNA, the CDR3 is TGCGCCAGCAGCCAAGATCTCGACGTAGGCGGGGAGCTGTTTTTT.

At least ten counts were recorded for this clonotype. The chain links TRBV5-6 to TRBJ1-6; TRBD1 aligns across 7 bases. V trimming: 4 bases; J trimming: 9 bases; junction bases outside the gene matches: 19. This CDR3 contains 18 residues. The germline V gene has CDR1 SGHDT and CDR2 YYEEEE. The CDR3 reads CASSQELWTGHSGSPLHF. Here the CDR3 DNA reads TGTGCCAGCAGCCAAGAACTTTGGACAGGTCATTCGGGTTCACCCCTCCACTTT.

This clonotype showed up many times. This sequence joins TRBV7-3 and TRBJ2-1, with 7 bases aligning to TRBD1. This CDR3 is built from 14 residues. The germline V gene has CDR1 SGHTA and CDR2 FQGTGA. Trimming removed 5 bases from V and 6 bases from J; junction bases left unmatched: 7. The CDR3 DNA is TGTGCCAGCAGCCCAAGACAGGGTCCCAATGAGCAGTTCTTC. This encodes CASSPRQGPNEQFF.

The genes are TRBV20-1 and TRBJ1-6; the D is unclear. In germline, CDR1 is DFQATT, CDR2 SNEGSKA (reference sequence). The CDR3 is 17 residues long. V was shortened by 0 bases and J by 2 bases, with 14 bases between the two germline ends. CDR3 nucleotides: TGCAGTGCTAGAGATCTCGACCAGCTGGCCTATAATTCACCCCTCCACTTT. As protein: CSARDLDQLAYNSPLHF.

V is TRBV5-5 and J is TRBJ2-7; D not certain. V shed 1 base and J shed 5 bases, with 13 bases lying between them. This CDR3 comprises 14 residues. CDR1 SGHKS and CDR2 YYEKEE come from the germline V gene (reference sequence). This CDR3 is CASSLLASTHEQYF. CDR3 in DNA: TGTGCCAGCAGCTTGCTGGCCAGTACCCACGAGCAGTACTTC.

This clonotype has a count of ten or more. The chain carries TRBV21-1 and TRBJ1-3; the DNA was not used to check the table's D call, TRBD1. TRBV21-1 is given as a pseudogene. The CDR3 extends over 20 amino acids. As DNA, the CDR3 is TGTGCCAGCAGCGATAACATCCACCCCGGGACAGGGGTCTCTGGAAACACCATATATTTT. Its translation: CASSDNIHPGTGVSGNTIYF.

The chain carries TRBV7-8 and TRBJ1-1; D gene unclear. CDR3 length: 12 amino acids. Between the trimmed V and J ends, which lost 3 bases and 4 bases, there was a span of 6 bases. Germline V gene lookup returns CDR1 SGHVS and CDR2 FQNEAQ. The CDR3 loop reads CASSLGPTEAFF. The CDR3 DNA is TGTGCCAGCAGCTTGGGTCCCACTGAAGCTTTCTTT.

There are many counts of this clonotype. The V gene is TRBV3-1, the J gene TRBJ2-2; no reliable D call. Trimming took off 5 bases at V and 0 bases at J, with 4 bases between the two ends. Germline-derived CDR1 and CDR2 are LGHDT and YNNKEL (reference sequence). The CDR3 has 13 amino acids. This chain's CDR3 is CASSGANTGELFF. CDR3 sequence (DNA): TGTGCCAGCAGCGGAGCGAACACCGGGGAGCTGTTTTTT. The variable domain in full, completed from reference TRBV3-1 and TRBJ2-2, reads DTAVSQTPKYLVTQMGNDKSIKCEQNLGHDTMYWYKQDSKKFLKIMFSYNNKELIINETVPNRFSPKSPDKAHLNLHINSLELGDSAVYFCASSGANTGELFFGEGSRLTVL.

On this clonotype itself: No conserved phenylalanine or tryptophan ends this CDR3, so it is likely a read error. The gene calls are TRBV9 and TRBJ2-6, with 7 positions matching TRBD1. Germline V gene sequence: CDR1 SGDLS, CDR2 YYNGEE. This CDR3 has 16 amino acids. V lost 3 bases, J lost 0 bases, and 3 bases stayed unmatched. In DNA form, the CDR3 reads TGTGCCAGCAGCGAAAGACAGGGCTCTGGGGCCAACGTCCTGACTTCC. Translation gives CASSERQGSGANVLTS.

This clonotype was seen more than once but under ten times. This chain links TRBV5-6 with TRBJ2-5; perhaps TRBD2 as D (6 bases). The CDR3 length is 14 residues. The germline V gene encodes CDR1 SGHDT and CDR2 YYEEEE. V lost 3 bases, J lost 4 bases, and 13 bases lay in between. The CDR3 bases are TGTGCCAGCAGCTCGCCGGGACTTGCAGAGACCCAGTACTTC. Residues: CASSSPGLAETQYF.